What follows are 23 T cell receptor beta chains derived from one specimen sequenced in a study of cytomegalovirus exposure and HLA in healthy donors. The PCR was carried out with 60 Vbeta primers and 13 Jbeta primers. Some clones are missing from TCRdb's copy, which holds only in-frame ones; the method was immunoSEQ multiplex PCR. Its clone listing holds fewer than 100,000 clones. The specimen was PBMCs. These receptors originate from a woman aged 60-75 years in good health and CMV-seronegative.

This sequence joins TRBV28 and TRBJ2-7; 10 nucleotides align to TRBD1. This CDR3 region has 14 residues. Germline assignment: CDR1 MDHEN and CDR2 SYDVKM. J lost 6 bases, V lost 3 bases, and 5 bases had no gene match. The DNA for the CDR3 is TGTGCCAGCAGTTTTGGGACAGGGGTACGCGAGCAGTACTTC. It codes for CASSFGTGVREQYF.

V usage is TRBV11-2 and J usage is TRBJ2-3, with a weak D call TRBD1 (5 bases). Between the trimmed V and J ends, which lost 5 bases and 6 bases, there was a span of 15 bases. Germline lookup yields CDR1 SGHAT and CDR2 FQNNGV. The CDR3 contains 14 residues. Written as DNA, the CDR3 is TGTGCCAGCAGCCAGGCGTTGGGGCCCGATACGCAGTATTTT. This encodes CASSQALGPDTQYF.

The chain carries TRBV10-3 and TRBJ1-1; maybe TRBD1 (6 bases). The V end was cut by 10 bases, the J end by 1 base, with 16 bases between. The CDR3 consists of 14 residues. Germline V gives CDR1 ENHRY, CDR2 SYGVKD. The CDR3 sequence: CATTLADRNTEAFF. The CDR3 region has the DNA TGTGCCACCACCCTGGCGGACAGGAACACTGAAGCTTTCTTT.

This chain joins TRBV7-2 and TRBJ2-1; 7 bases match TRBD2. J lost 4 bases, V lost 7 bases, and 4 bases had no gene match. This CDR3 has 13 residues. Germline V gives CDR1 SGHTA, CDR2 FQGNSA. The CDR3 region is CASKGGSYNEQFF. CDR3 in DNA: TGTGCCAGCAAGGGAGGGAGTTACAATGAGCAGTTCTTC.

The genes are TRBV5-1 and TRBJ2-7; TRBD1 is a possible D gene (6 bases). CDR1 and CDR2 (germline): SGHRS, YFSETQ. The ends were cut back, 6 bases at V and 2 bases at J, with 15 bases in the middle. This CDR3 is 14 amino acids long. CDR3 protein: CASTYSGATYEQYF. Here the CDR3 DNA reads TGCGCCAGCACTTATTCAGGGGCTACCTACGAGCAGTACTTC.

The genes are TRBV4-1 and TRBJ2-7; 9 bases fit TRBD1. Germline CDR1 and CDR2: MGHRA and YSYEKL. V shed 2 bases and J 4 bases; nucleotides not matched to a gene: 9. The CDR3 runs to 16 residues. The CDR3 is CASSQTEAQGAYEQYF. CDR3 sequence (DNA): TGCGCCAGCAGCCAAACGGAGGCACAGGGGGCTTACGAGCAGTACTTC.

This chain joins TRBV10-3 and TRBJ2-1, with unresolved D. The V gene's germline CDR1 is ENHRY and CDR2 SYGVKD. V was trimmed by 0 bases and J by 0 bases, leaving 9 bases between them. The CDR3 extends over 16 amino acids. The CDR3: CAISESGYGSYNEQFF. Here the CDR3 DNA reads TGTGCCATCAGTGAGTCCGGTTATGGCTCCTACAATGAGCAGTTCTTC.

The genes are TRBV2 and TRBJ2-1; 8 bases fit TRBD2. After removal of 11 bases from V and 4 bases from J, the junction contained 10 bases not matched to a gene. The CDR3 runs 14 residues. From germline, CDR1 is SNHLY and CDR2 FYNNEI. The CDR3: CADSAGAMYNEQFF. The CDR3 nucleotides read TGTGCCGATTCAGCGGGAGCGATGTACAATGAGCAGTTCTTC.

The rearrangement uses TRBV10-3 and TRBJ2-7; D remains ambiguous. CDR1 and CDR2 from the germline V gene are ENHRY and SYGVKD. V dropped 8 bases and J dropped 0 bases, with 5 bases sitting between them. CDR3 size: 11 residues. This CDR3 is CAIGDSYEQYF. In DNA form, the CDR3 reads TGTGCCATCGGAGACTCCTACGAGCAGTACTTC.

V is TRBV5-1 and J is TRBJ2-3; D is uncertain. Deletions cut 0 bases from V and 1 base from J, with 9 bases between. CDR1 is SGHRS, CDR2 YFSETQ, per germline. The CDR3 sequence is 15 residues long. CDR3 residues: CASSLGGTRTDTQYF. The DNA for the CDR3 is TGCGCCAGCAGCTTGGGCGGTACTCGCACAGATACGCAGTATTTT.

The chain recombines TRBV20-1 with TRBJ2-3, with D possibly matching TRBD1 (5 bases). The CDR3 runs 11 residues. CDR1 is DFQATT and CDR2 is SNEGSKA in the germline V gene (reference sequence). V lost 6 bases and J 5 bases, leaving 9 bases between the germline ends. CDR3 region: CSASTGDTQYF. The CDR3 region has the DNA TGCAGTGCCAGCACAGGAGATACGCAGTATTTT.

The genes are TRBV7-9 and TRBJ2-3; 7 bases are shared with TRBD1. The germline V gene encodes CDR1 SEHNR and CDR2 FQNEAQ (reference sequence). CDR3 length equals 16 residues. V trimming: 2 bases; J trimming: 5 bases; junction bases outside the gene matches: 10. Here the CDR3 reads CASSLSGGRDQDTQYF. CDR3 DNA sequence: TGTGCCAGCAGCTTATCAGGGGGACGGGACCAAGATACGCAGTATTTT.

The CDR3 bases are TGTGCCAGCAGCCAACTAACAGGGGGGTCCTATGGCTACACCTTC. Translating gives CASSQLTGGSYGYTF. The chain is built from TRBV14 and TRBJ1-2, with 8 positions matching TRBD1. The CDR3 contains 15 residues. The germline CDR1 and CDR2 sequences are SGHDN and FVKESK. V shed 2 bases, J shed 4 bases, and the junction held 6 bases outside the gene matches.

The chain recombines TRBV7-3 with TRBJ2-5; 7 positions agree with TRBD1. The trim removed 8 bases at V and 5 bases at J, leaving 8 bases unmatched. CDR3 size: 13 residues. CDR1 is SGHTA, CDR2 FQGTGA, per germline. As DNA, the CDR3 is TGTGCCAGCGGGACAGAATGGGAGGAGACCCAGTACTTC. Translated: CASGTEWEETQYF.

This rearrangement joins TRBV7-2 to TRBJ2-2; possible D gene TRBD2, 6 bases. The CDR3 extends over 17 amino acids. Germline CDR1 reads SGHTA; CDR2 reads FQGNSA. V dropped 4 bases and J dropped 5 bases, with 20 bases sitting between them. In DNA, the CDR3 is TGTGCCAGCAGCTCCCCGACTCAGACTAGTAATACCGGGGAGCTGTTTTTT. Translated, it gives CASSSPTQTSNTGELFF.

This chain connects TRBV7-9 to TRBJ1-4; 7 bases align to TRBD1. The CDR3 runs to 14 residues. The ends lost 8 bases at V and 8 bases at J; junction bases unmatched: 11. Germline assignment: CDR1 SEHNR and CDR2 FQNEAQ (reference sequence). CDR3 DNA sequence: TGTGCCAGCTCCCCTCCCGGAGGGGGCGAAAAACTGTTTTTT. It codes for CASSPPGGGEKLFF.

V is TRBV2 and J is TRBJ1-1; D is unclear. This CDR3 is built from 14 residues. Germline V lookup: CDR1 SNHLY, CDR2 FYNNEI. Deletions cut 3 bases from V and 0 bases from J, with 8 bases between. CDR3 coding DNA: TGTGCCAGCAGTGACTCAGAAATGAACACTGAAGCTTTCTTT. Its translation: CASSDSEMNTEAFF.

CDR3 in DNA: TGTGCCAGCAGCTTAGTGACTAGCGGGGCGGAGGAGCAGTACTTC. It codes for CASSLVTSGAEEQYF. The chain couples TRBV7-2 to TRBJ2-7; TRBD2 matches at 11 bases. Trimming removed 1 base from V and 7 bases from J; junction bases left unmatched: 6. This CDR3 comprises 15 residues. The germline gives CDR1 SGHTA, CDR2 FQGNSA.

V and J are TRBV4-1 and TRBJ2-7; D gene unclear. V was pared by 2 bases and J by 2 bases, with 19 bases between. The germline CDR1 and CDR2 sequences are MGHRA and YSYEKL. The CDR3 sequence is 17 residues long. The CDR3 DNA reads TGCGCCAGCAGCCAAAGAGTTGGGCCTTCCACACCCTACGAGCAGTACTTC. Protein: CASSQRVGPSTPYEQYF.

The V and J genes are TRBV5-1 and TRBJ1-2, with D perhaps TRBD1 (6 bases). Deletions cut 4 bases from V and 3 bases from J, with 13 bases between. CDR1 SGHRS and CDR2 YFSETQ come from the germline V gene. The CDR3 length is 14 residues. The CDR3 nucleotides read TGCGCCAGCAGCAGATTAGGGGGGGACTATGGCTACACCTTC. This sequence encodes CASSRLGGDYGYTF.

The rearrangement uses TRBV7-2 and TRBJ2-1, with D possibly being TRBD2 (6 bases). CDR3 length: 19 residues. Deletions cut 2 bases from V and 4 bases from J, with 24 bases between. CDR1 SGHTA and CDR2 FQGNSA come from the germline V gene. CDR3 sequence: CASSLTGGGGGANYNEQFF. The CDR3 DNA reads as TGTGCCAGCAGCTTAACCGGGGGAGGCGGTGGCGCAAATTACAATGAGCAGTTCTTC.

The chain links TRBV25-1 to TRBJ2-1; 10 bases fit TRBD2. CDR1 is MGHDK, CDR2 SYGVNS, per germline. CDR3 size: 18 residues. V was clipped by 4 bases and J by 4 bases; unmatched bases: 13. The DNA for the CDR3 is TGTGCCAGCAGTGTCGCGGGAGCTAGCGGGAGTATTTACAATGAGCAGTTCTTC. Protein: CASSVAGASGSIYNEQFF.

The V gene is TRBV28, the J gene TRBJ2-7; 7 bases map to TRBD1. Germline V gene sequence: CDR1 MDHEN, CDR2 SYDVKM. The CDR3 is 14 residues long. J lost 2 bases, V lost 7 bases, and 8 bases had no gene match. For the CDR3, the DNA is TGTGCCAGCACCCTCCCCGGGACAGCCTACGAGCAGTACTTC. This encodes CASTLPGTAYEQYF. Using reference TRBV28 and TRBJ2-7 for the parts outside the CDR3, the full variable domain is DVKVTQSSRYLVKRTGEKVFLECVQDMDHENMFWYRQDPGLGLRLIYFSYDVKMKEKGDIPEGYSVSREKKERFSLILESASTNQTSMYLCASTLPGTAYEQYFGPGTRLTVT.